A selection of T cell receptor beta chains follows, all from one sample in a study of blood T cells in healthy people across ages. TCRdb re-analysed the 5' RACE reads in MiXCR, keeping a single row per CDR3 protein. The sample contains about 970,000 distinct CDR3 sequences, 51% of which appear only once. The sequencing sample was made of blood. The receptors shown here come from a woman aged 60-75 years in good health. CDR3s include the opening cysteine and the closing phenylalanine or tryptophan. D genes are given only for firm matches. A clone size is listed for some rows: how often the clone was seen (once, few, many), or a class if it is expanded.

>TRBV12-3/TRBV12-4|.|TRBJ2-3|.
CASSLSTQYF
TGTGCCAGCAGTTTGAGTACGCAGTATTTT
>TRBV12-3/TRBV12-4|.|TRBJ1-2|.
CASSLWQGLGYTF
TGTGCCAGCAGTTTATGGCAGGGACTTGGCTACACCTTC
>TRBV11-2|once|TRBJ2-1|.
CASSLGPVLGNNEQFF
TGTGCCAGCAGCTTAGGGCCGGTCCTGGGGAACAATGAGCAGTTCTTC
>TRBV12-3/TRBV12-4|few|TRBJ2-7|.
CASSFFPGSLAYEQYF
TGTGCCAGCAGTTTTTTCCCCGGCAGCCTCGCCTACGAGCAGTACTTC
>TRBV27|.|TRBJ2-1|TRBD2
CAVGRESNYNEQFF
TGTGCCGTGGGGCGGGAGTCGAACTACAATGAGCAGTTCTTC
>TRBV2|.|TRBJ1-6|.
CASSPTSSYNSPLHF
TGTGCCAGCAGCCCGACCAGCTCCTATAATTCACCCCTCCACTTT
>TRBV20-1|.|TRBJ2-1|.
CSATPGAGRGKVSNEQFF
TGCAGTGCTACCCCCGGGGCAGGCAGGGGAAAGGTCAGCAATGAGCAGTTCTTC
>TRBV30|.|TRBJ2-7|TRBD2
CAWSGRAGGAYEQYF
TGTGCCTGGAGTGGACGGGCGGGAGGGGCTTACGAGCAGTACTTC
>TRBV12-3/TRBV12-4|.|TRBJ2-6|TRBD1
CASSHQGVGANVLTF
TGTGCCAGCAGTCATCAGGGGGTCGGGGCCAACGTCCTGACTTTC
>TRBV4-1|few|TRBJ2-3|.
CASSQLGGPDTQYF
TGCGCCAGCAGCCAACTAGGGGGACCAGATACGCAGTATTTT
>TRBV9|.|TRBJ2-3|TRBD2
CASSPGGLFTDTQYF
TGTGCCAGCAGCCCGGGAGGCCTTTTCACAGATACGCAGTATTTT
>TRBV4-3|few|TRBJ2-7|TRBD1
CASSQGPRDSYEQYF
TGCGCCAGCAGCCAAGGCCCCCGGGACAGCTACGAGCAGTACTTC
>TRBV7-2|few|TRBJ2-5|TRBD2
CASGTRSRAETQYF
TGTGCCTCCGGGACTAGATCTCGTGCGGAGACCCAGTACTTC
>TRBV30|.|TRBJ2-3|TRBD1
CAWRRTGREYF
TGTGCCTGGAGAAGGACAGGGCGCGAGTATTTT
>TRBV6-5|.|TRBJ2-7|TRBD1
CASSHPGTGVRYEQYF
TGTGCCAGCAGCCACCCAGGGACAGGAGTTCGCTACGAGCAGTACTTC
>TRBV20-1|.|TRBJ2-3|TRBD2
CSARGGLAGGPDTQYF
TGCAGTGCTAGAGGGGGACTAGCGGGAGGCCCAGATACGCAGTATTTT
>TRBV28|few|TRBJ2-3|TRBD1
CASSYRGAPDTQYF
TGTGCCAGCAGCTACAGGGGGGCCCCGGATACGCAGTATTTT
>TRBV5-1|few|TRBJ2-1|TRBD2
CASSTTSGNLWFF
TGCGCCAGCAGCACCACTAGCGGGAATCTTTGGTTCTTC
>TRBV7-2|many|TRBJ2-1|TRBD1
CASSTTGYEQFF
TGTGCCAGCAGCACGACAGGGTATGAGCAGTTCTTC
>TRBV4-1|few|TRBJ1-2|TRBD1
CASSQDLGQAYGYTF
TGCGCCAGCAGCCAAGATCTGGGACAGGCGTATGGCTACACCTTC
>TRBV12-3/TRBV12-4|.|TRBJ1-6|.
CAGGTRNSPLHF
TGTGCCGGAGGGACACGGAATTCACCCCTCCACTTT
>TRBV2|few|TRBJ1-1|.
CASSKDRNTEAFF
TGTGCCAGCAGTAAAGACAGGAACACTGAAGCTTTCTTT
>TRBV7-8|.|TRBJ1-4|TRBD1
CASSFPTGASTNEKLFF
TGTGCCAGCAGCTTCCCGACAGGGGCTTCAACTAATGAAAAACTGTTTTTT
>TRBV29-1|few|TRBJ2-1|.
CSVGPGGNEQFF
TGCAGCGTTGGGCCCGGAGGCAATGAGCAGTTCTTC
>TRBV4-1|.|TRBJ1-2|.
CASSQSHRDGYTF
TGCGCCAGCAGCCAAAGCCACAGGGATGGCTACACCTTC
>TRBV27|.|TRBJ2-1|TRBD2
CASSWRLAGVGANEQFF
TGTGCCAGCAGTTGGAGACTAGCGGGAGTGGGTGCGAATGAGCAGTTCTTC
>TRBV28|.|TRBJ2-7|TRBD1
CASSLGGQLFYEQYF
TGTGCCAGCAGTTTAGGGGGACAGCTATTCTACGAGCAGTACTTC
>TRBV7-2|.|TRBJ2-1|.
CASSFVSLGGNEQFF
TGTGCCAGCAGCTTCGTGTCCCTAGGAGGCAATGAGCAGTTCTTC
>TRBV29-1|few|TRBJ1-2|.
CSVEDRGQGDGYTF
TGCAGCGTTGAAGATCGTGGGCAGGGAGACGGCTACACCTTC
>TRBV25-1|.|TRBJ1-4|.
CASSEYGTEENEKLFF
TGTGCCAGCAGTGAATATGGTACGGAAGAGAATGAAAAACTGTTTTTT
>TRBV10-3|.|TRBJ2-7|TRBD1
CAVSGTGQSYEQYF
TGTGCCGTATCCGGGACAGGGCAATCCTACGAGCAGTACTTC
>TRBV27|.|TRBJ2-3|.
CASSFWTSTDTQYF
TGTGCCAGCAGTTTCTGGACTAGCACAGATACGCAGTATTTT